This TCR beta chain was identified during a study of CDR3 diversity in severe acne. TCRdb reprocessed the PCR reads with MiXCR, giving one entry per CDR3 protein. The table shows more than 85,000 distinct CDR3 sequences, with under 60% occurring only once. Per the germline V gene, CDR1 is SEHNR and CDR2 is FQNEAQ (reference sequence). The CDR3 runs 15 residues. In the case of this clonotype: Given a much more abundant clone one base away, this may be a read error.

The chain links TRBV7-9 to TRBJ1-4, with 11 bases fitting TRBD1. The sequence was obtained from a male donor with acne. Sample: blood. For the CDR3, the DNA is TGTGCCAGCAGCGAAGGGACAGGGGGAGAGGAAAGACTGTTTTTT. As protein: CASSEGTGGEERLFF.